The 8 T cell receptor beta chains below were found in one sample sequenced in a study of shared T cell receptors in the human thymus. Clones were sequenced by immunoSEQ multiplex PCR, and TCRdb holds only the in-frame ones, with some missing. The sample includes 700,000 or so clones, 80% to 90% of them seen just once. This sample was also put to use in a study of human thymus T cells.

Specimen: thymocytes. These receptors came from a girl under two years old with a congenital heart defect.

The rearrangement uses TRBV7-9 and TRBJ1-2; 8 positions agree with TRBD1. The J segment lost 8 bases and the V segment lost 5 bases, leaving 10 bases of the junction unmatched. Germline lookup yields CDR1 SEHNR and CDR2 FQNEAQ (reference sequence). The CDR3 loop spans 14 amino acids. CDR3 region: CASSPLKDREGYTF. The CDR3 DNA is TGTGCCAGCAGCCCCCTAAAGGACAGGGAGGGCTACACCTTC.

The chain has TRBV10-3 and TRBJ2-5, with D perhaps TRBD1 (5 bases). This CDR3 region has 13 residues. Germline CDR1 and CDR2: ENHRY and SYGVKD. V was clipped by 6 bases and J by 5 bases, with 13 bases between them. CDR3 nucleotide sequence: TGTGCCATCAGGGGCTCAGGGATTGAGACCCAGTACTTC. Its translation: CAIRGSGIETQYF.

About this clone itself: The sample contains more than one DNA sequence encoding this CDR3. The chain couples TRBV9 to TRBJ1-6; 9 bases align to TRBD1. Germline V gene data show CDR1 as SGDLS and CDR2 as YYNGEE. With V trimmed by 0 bases and J by 13 bases, 20 bases remained unmatched. The CDR3 runs to 19 residues. The CDR3 sequence is CASSVGVGTGPGVCEPLHF. The DNA of the CDR3 is TGTGCCAGCAGCGTAGGGGTTGGGACAGGGCCCGGCGTATGTGAGCCCCTCCACTTT.

This sequence joins TRBV5-6 and TRBJ1-5; D perhaps matches TRBD1 (6 bases). CDR3 length: 14 residues. CDR1 is SGHDT and CDR2 is YYEEEE in the germline V gene. Trimming removed 1 base at V and 4 bases at J, with 9 bases between. The chain's CDR3 is CASSLRTANQPQHF. The CDR3 coding sequence is TGTGCCAGCAGCTTGAGGACAGCTAATCAGCCCCAGCATTTT.

The chain has TRBV12-2 and TRBJ1-2. TRBV12-2 is recorded as a pseudogene. The CDR3 consists of 17 residues. For the CDR3, the DNA is TGTGCAAGTCGCTTAGGGGACTGTGACGGTCGGGGCTATGGCTACACCTTC. Translated: CASRLGDCDGRGYGYTF.

The rearrangement uses TRBV30 and TRBJ1-2; a weak D match, TRBD1 (5 bases). The length of the CDR3 is 18 residues. V was clipped by 1 base and J by 3 bases, with 24 bases between them. Germline V gene data show CDR1 as GTSNPN and CDR2 as SVGIG (reference sequence). CDR3 loop: CAWSENRGGLFGDYGYTF. As DNA, the CDR3 is TGTGCCTGGAGTGAAAACCGGGGGGGTTTGTTCGGGGACTATGGCTACACCTTC.

The chain links TRBV25-1 to TRBJ2-6; 7 bases map to TRBD2. Losses at the gene ends were 1 base for V and 2 bases for J; bases not matched to a gene: 2. The CDR3 has 16 residues. CDR1 is MGHDK, CDR2 SYGVNS, per germline. Written as DNA, the CDR3 is TGTGCCAGCAGTGAATTCGGGGGGACTGGGGCCAACGTCCTGACTTTC. Protein: CASSEFGGTGANVLTF.

V is TRBV7-9 and J is TRBJ2-5; D possibly corresponds to TRBD2 (6 bases). Germline V CDR1 and CDR2: SEHNR, FQNEAQ (reference sequence). Between the trimmed V and J ends, which lost 5 bases and 5 bases, there was a span of 12 bases. CDR3 length equals 13 residues. CDR3 in amino acids: CASSPHGGETQYF. DNA for the CDR3: TGTGCCAGCAGCCCCCACGGGGGTGAGACCCAGTACTTC.